This entry is about one TCR beta chain. Sequencing was performed with immunoSEQ multiplex PCR; in TCRdb, only in-frame clones are kept and a portion is missing. The sample lists about 360,000 clones; 75% to 90% were seen once. The CDR3 has 15 amino acids. Looked up from germline, CDR1 is MGHRA and CDR2 is YSYEKL. The trim removed 1 base at V and 14 bases at J, leaving 14 bases unmatched. This specimen belongs to a study of cytomegalovirus exposure and HLA in healthy donors. The receptor comes from a woman between 18 and 29 years old in good health and CMV-seronegative. The chain links TRBV4-1 to TRBJ2-3, with 8 bases fitting TRBD2. Source material: PBMCs. In DNA, the CDR3 is TGCGCCAGCAGCCAAGTGTGGACTAGCACCCTCTTTCCGTATTTT. This encodes CASSQVWTSTLFPYF.